These T cell receptor beta chains were read from a single sample in a study of early T cells in non-severe SARS-CoV-2 infection. TCRdb reprocessed the 5' RACE reads via MiXCR and lists one record per CDR3 protein. Counted here are 45,000 to 70,000 distinct CDR3 sequences, around 10% occurring once; the ten biggest clones make up roughly 10%. What was sequenced was whole blood. Source of these receptors: an adult who was a healthcare worker with PCR-confirmed SARS-CoV-2 infection or an uninfected control (not recorded which). Both conserved end residues are trimmed from each CDR3.

TRBJ2-5	17	TRBV4-1	ASSHYGTSGRGGQETQY
TRBJ2-2	12	TRBV2	ASSMRDATGELF
TRBJ2-2	12	TRBV10-1	ASSGPLGSGELF
TRBJ2-7	11	TRBV14	ASSQDRRGAQY
TRBJ2-1	12	TRBV19	ASSFGTGSNEQF
TRBJ1-1	11	TRBV7-9	ASSSQADTEAF
TRBJ2-5	12	TRBV12-3/TRBV12-4	ASSFLTDQETQY
TRBJ2-3	9	TRBV5-1	ASRKADTQY
TRBJ2-5	12	TRBV12-5	ASGFPGPGETQY
TRBJ2-3	12	TRBV12-3/TRBV12-4	ASSGTASTDTQY
TRBJ2-1	13	TRBV5-4	ASSFRAGADNEQF
TRBJ2-7	12	TRBV3-1	ASSRGTVTYEQY
TRBJ1-5	15	TRBV4-1	ASSRTILRGPNQPQH
TRBJ2-5	12	TRBV10-3	AISEGQRQETQY
TRBJ2-1	7	TRBV29-1	SVEVALF
TRBJ2-3	14	TRBV29-1	SVEDRFSGTSDTQY
TRBJ1-2	11	TRBV30	AWSVGPTYGYT
TRBJ1-4	13	TRBV4-1	ASSQDGQGNEKLF
TRBJ2-6	13	TRBV6-1	ASSLQGSGANVLT
TRBJ1-5	11	TRBV12-3/TRBV12-4	ASSFVGNQPQH
TRBJ1-1	11	TRBV7-9	ASSLEVTTEAF
TRBJ2-7	10	TRBV28	ASRIQGYEQY
TRBJ2-7	14	TRBV11-2	ASSIAGGHLSYEQY
TRBJ2-4	12	TRBV19	ASSDGGGGNIQY
TRBJ2-3	11	TRBV2	ASSVGRTDTQY
TRBJ2-7	12	TRBV5-1	ASSFGRLADEQY
TRBJ1-1	13	TRBV5-1	ASSLGGGMNTEAF
TRBJ1-3	11	TRBV7-6	ASSQNSQNTIY
TRBJ2-2	11	TRBV10-2	ASSAQGAGELF
TRBJ2-5	14	TRBV5-1	ASSLALAGNQETQY
TRBJ2-1	12	TRBV5-6	ASSSSFYSNEQF
TRBJ1-4	12	TRBV5-3	ARSTEGTNEKLF
TRBJ1-5	13	TRBV20-1	SAQPGGVSNQPQH
TRBJ2-5	12	TRBV5-1	ASSLGDPRETQY
TRBJ2-3	13	TRBV29-1	SVGGASGSTDTQY
TRBJ2-1	14	TRBV5-1	ASSSTSRGSYNEQF
TRBJ2-2	14	TRBV7-6	ASSLLPGQNTGELF
TRBJ1-1	13	TRBV10-1	ASSAAGSRNTEAF
TRBJ2-3	11	TRBV10-2	ASLGGSTDTQY
TRBJ2-5	10	TRBV29-1	SGAGTGQTQY
TRBJ2-3	12	TRBV7-9	ASSLNAGMDTQY
TRBJ2-7	11	TRBV6-1	ASRQGAGGEQY
TRBJ2-7	10	TRBV7-8	ASSLSYYEQY
TRBJ1-1	13	TRBV5-6	ASSFKGQGDTEAF
TRBJ2-3	12	TRBV12-3/TRBV12-4	ASRRSGREDTQY
TRBJ2-1	13	TRBV29-1	SVYQAGVFRNEQF
TRBJ2-5	10	TRBV20-1	SARSEQETQY
TRBJ2-6	16	TRBV4-1	ASSQGVTGISGANVLT
TRBJ2-3	11	TRBV29-1	SVDDGPTDTQY
TRBJ2-7	12	TRBV6-6	VSIPRGVTYEQY
TRBJ2-3	11	TRBV9	ATDRVGTDTQY
TRBJ2-5	13	TRBV29-1	SVGSKGGLKETQY
TRBJ2-5	13	TRBV18	ASSPTGGGQETQY
TRBJ2-1	15	TRBV7-8	ASSRGPGRGSTAEQF
TRBJ1-1	13	TRBV28	ASSLTQGVNTEAF
TRBJ1-2	12	TRBV5-4	ASSLFQGNYGYT
TRBJ2-5	12	TRBV28	ASSKTGGKETQY
TRBJ1-4	13	TRBV12-3/TRBV12-4	ASSSPASGGEKLF
TRBJ2-7	13	TRBV27	ASSFTDRVSYEQY
TRBJ1-2	9	TRBV20-1	SAHDSYGYT